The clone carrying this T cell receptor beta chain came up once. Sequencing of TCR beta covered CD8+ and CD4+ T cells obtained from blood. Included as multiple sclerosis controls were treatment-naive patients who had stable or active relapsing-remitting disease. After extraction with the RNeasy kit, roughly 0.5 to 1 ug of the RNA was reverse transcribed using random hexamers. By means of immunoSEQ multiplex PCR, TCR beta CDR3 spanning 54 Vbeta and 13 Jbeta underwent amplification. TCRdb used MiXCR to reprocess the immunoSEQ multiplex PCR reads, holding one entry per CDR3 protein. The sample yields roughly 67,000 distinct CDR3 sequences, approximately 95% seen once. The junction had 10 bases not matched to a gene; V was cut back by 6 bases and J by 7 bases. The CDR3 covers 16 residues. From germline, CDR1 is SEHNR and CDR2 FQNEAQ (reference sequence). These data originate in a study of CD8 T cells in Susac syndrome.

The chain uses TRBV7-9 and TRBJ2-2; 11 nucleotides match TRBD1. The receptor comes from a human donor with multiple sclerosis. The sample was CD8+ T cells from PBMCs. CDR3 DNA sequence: TGTGCCAGCAGACCTCGGACAGGGGGCGAAGACGGGGAGCTGTTTTTT. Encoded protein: CASRPRTGGEDGELFF.